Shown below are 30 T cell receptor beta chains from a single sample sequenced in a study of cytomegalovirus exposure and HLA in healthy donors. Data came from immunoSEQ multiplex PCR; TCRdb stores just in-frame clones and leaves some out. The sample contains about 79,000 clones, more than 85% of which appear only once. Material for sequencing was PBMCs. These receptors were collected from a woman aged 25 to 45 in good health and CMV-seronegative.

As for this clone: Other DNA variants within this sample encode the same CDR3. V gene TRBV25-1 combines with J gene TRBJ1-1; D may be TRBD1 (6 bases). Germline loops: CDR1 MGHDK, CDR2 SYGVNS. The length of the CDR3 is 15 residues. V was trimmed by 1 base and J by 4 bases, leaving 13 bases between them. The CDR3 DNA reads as TGTGCCAGCAGTGAATTAGGTCAGGGGAGCACTGAAGCTTTCTTT. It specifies CASSELGQGSTEAFF. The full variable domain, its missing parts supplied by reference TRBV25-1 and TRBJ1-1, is EADIYQTPRYLVIGTGKKITLECSQTMGHDKMYWYQQDPGMELHLIHYSYGVNSTEKGDLSSESTVSRIRTEHFPLTLESARPSHTSQYLCASSELGQGSTEAFFGQGTRLTVV.

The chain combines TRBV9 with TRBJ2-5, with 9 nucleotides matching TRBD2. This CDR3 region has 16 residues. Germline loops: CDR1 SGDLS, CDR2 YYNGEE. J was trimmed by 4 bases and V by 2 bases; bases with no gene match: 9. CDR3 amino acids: CASSVGSSGVGETQYF. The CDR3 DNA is TGTGCCAGCAGCGTTGGGTCTAGCGGGGTAGGAGAGACCCAGTACTTC.

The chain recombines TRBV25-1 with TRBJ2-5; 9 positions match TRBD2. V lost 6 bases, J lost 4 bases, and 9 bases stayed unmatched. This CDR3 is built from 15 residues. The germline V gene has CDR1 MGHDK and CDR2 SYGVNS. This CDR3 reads CASSPRRAGGETQYF. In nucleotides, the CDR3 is TGTGCCAGCAGCCCCAGGAGAGCGGGGGGAGAGACCCAGTACTTC.

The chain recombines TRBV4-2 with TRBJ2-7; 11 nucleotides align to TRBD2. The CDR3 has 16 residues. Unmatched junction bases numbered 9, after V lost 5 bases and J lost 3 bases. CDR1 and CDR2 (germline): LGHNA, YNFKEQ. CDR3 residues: CASSALAGGKIYEQYF. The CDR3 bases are TGTGCCAGCAGCGCCCTAGCGGGGGGTAAGATCTACGAGCAGTACTTC.

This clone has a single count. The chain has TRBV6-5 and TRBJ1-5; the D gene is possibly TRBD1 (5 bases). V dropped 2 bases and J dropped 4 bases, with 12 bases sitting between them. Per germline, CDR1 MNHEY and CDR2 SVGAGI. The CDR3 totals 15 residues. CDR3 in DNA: TGTGCCAGCAGTTACGGGGCTGAGACGAATCAGCCCCAGCATTTT. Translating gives CASSYGAETNQPQHF.

The CDR3 DNA reads TGTGCCAGTAGTCCTTGGACTAGCGCCGACAATGAGCAGTTCTTC. It specifies CASSPWTSADNEQFF. The chain combines TRBV19 with TRBJ2-1; 9 nucleotides line up with TRBD2. V dropped 5 bases and J dropped 5; count of bases not matched to a gene: 7. This CDR3 has 15 residues. Germline CDR1 reads LNHDA; CDR2 reads SQIVND (reference sequence).

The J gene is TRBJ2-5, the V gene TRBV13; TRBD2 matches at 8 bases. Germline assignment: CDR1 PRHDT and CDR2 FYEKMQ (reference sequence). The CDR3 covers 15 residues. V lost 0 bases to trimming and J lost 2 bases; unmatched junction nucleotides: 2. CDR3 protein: CASSLGGGVQETQYF. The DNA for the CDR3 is TGTGCCAGCAGCTTAGGCGGGGGGGTACAAGAGACCCAGTACTTC. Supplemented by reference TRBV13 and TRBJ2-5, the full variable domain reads AAGVIQSPRHLIKEKRETATLKCYPIPRHDTVYWYQQGPGQDPQFLISFYEKMQSDKGSIPDRFSAQQFSDYHSELNMSSLELGDSALYFCASSLGGGVQETQYFGPGTRLLVL.

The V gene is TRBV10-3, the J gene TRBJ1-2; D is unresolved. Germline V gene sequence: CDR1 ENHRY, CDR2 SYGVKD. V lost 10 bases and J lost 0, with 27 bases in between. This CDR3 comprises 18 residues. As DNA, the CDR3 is TGTGCCACCCGTCCTTCCTCGAATAGGAGGCGAGCTAACTATGGCTACACCTTC. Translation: CATRPSSNRRRANYGYTF.

The CDR3 protein is CASSLGGPASGYGYTF. The DNA of the CDR3 is TGCGCCAGCAGCTTGGGAGGACCAGCCTCAGGGTATGGCTACACCTTC. This rearrangement joins TRBV5-1 to TRBJ1-2; D may be TRBD1 (5 bases). Per the germline V gene, CDR1 is SGHRS and CDR2 is YFSETQ. The CDR3 loop spans 16 amino acids. The V and J ends lost 0 bases and 5 bases respectively, with 17 bases between them.

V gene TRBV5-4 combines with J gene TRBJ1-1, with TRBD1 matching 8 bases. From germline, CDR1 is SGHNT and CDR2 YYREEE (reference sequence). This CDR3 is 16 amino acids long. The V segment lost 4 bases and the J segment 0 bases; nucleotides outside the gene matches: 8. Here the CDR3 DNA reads TGTGCCAGCAGCCCGCCCGGACAGGGCTTGAACACTGAAGCTTTCTTT. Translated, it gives CASSPPGQGLNTEAFF.

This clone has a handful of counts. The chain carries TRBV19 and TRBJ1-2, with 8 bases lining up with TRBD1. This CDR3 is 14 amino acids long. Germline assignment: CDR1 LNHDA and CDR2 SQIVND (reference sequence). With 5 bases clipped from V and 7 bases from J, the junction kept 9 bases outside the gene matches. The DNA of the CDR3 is TGTGCCAGTAGTTCACTCAGGGGGCAAGGTGGCTACACCTTC. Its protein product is CASSSLRGQGGYTF.

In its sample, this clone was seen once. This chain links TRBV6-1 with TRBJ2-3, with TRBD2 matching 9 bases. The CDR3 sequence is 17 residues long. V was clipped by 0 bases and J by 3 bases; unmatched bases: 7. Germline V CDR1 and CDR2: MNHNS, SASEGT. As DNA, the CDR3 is TGTGCCAGCAGTGAAGCGGGCGGGAGGGCCGGGACAGATACGCAGTATTTT. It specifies CASSEAGGRAGTDTQYF.

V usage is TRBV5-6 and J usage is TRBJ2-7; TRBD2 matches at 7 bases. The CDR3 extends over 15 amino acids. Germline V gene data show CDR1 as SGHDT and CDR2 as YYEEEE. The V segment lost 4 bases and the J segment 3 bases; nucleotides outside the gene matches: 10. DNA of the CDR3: TGTGCCAGCAGCCTTGGGGGGGTATTTGTCTACGAGCAGTACTTC. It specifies CASSLGGVFVYEQYF.

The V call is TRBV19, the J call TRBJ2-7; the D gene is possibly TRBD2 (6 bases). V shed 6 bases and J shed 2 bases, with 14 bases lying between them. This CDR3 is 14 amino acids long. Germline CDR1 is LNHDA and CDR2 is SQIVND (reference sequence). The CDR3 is CASRGRRTPYEQYF. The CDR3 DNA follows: TGTGCCAGTAGGGGGAGGCGAACACCCTACGAGCAGTACTTC.

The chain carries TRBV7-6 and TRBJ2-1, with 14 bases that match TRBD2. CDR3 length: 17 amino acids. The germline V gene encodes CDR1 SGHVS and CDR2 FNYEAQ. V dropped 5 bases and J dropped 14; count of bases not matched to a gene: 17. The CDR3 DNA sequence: TGTGCCAGCAGCCCGCGGACGGGACTAGCGGGAGAAGAGGGGAAGTTCTTC. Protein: CASSPRTGLAGEEGKFF.

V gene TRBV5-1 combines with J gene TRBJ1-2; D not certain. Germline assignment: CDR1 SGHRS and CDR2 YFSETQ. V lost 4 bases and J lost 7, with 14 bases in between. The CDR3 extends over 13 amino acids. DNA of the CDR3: TGCGCCAGCAGCGAGGCTCACGAGGGTGGCTACACCTTC. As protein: CASSEAHEGGYTF.

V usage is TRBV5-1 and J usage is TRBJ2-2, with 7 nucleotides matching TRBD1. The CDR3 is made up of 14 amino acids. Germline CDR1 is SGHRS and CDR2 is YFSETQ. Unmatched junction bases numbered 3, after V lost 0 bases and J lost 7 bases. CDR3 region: CASSLGQGGGELFF. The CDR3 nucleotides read TGCGCCAGCAGCTTGGGACAGGGCGGCGGGGAGCTGTTTTTT.

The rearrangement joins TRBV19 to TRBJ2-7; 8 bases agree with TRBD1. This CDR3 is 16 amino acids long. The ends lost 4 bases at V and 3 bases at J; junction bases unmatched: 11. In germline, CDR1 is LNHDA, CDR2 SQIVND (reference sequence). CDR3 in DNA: TGTGCCAGTAGTACCAAAAGGACAGGGAGTGACTACGAGCAGTACTTC. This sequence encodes CASSTKRTGSDYEQYF. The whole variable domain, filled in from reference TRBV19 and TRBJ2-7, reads DGGITQSPKYLFRKEGQNVTLSCEQNLNHDAMYWYRQDPGQGLRLIYYSQIVNDFQKGDIAEGYSVSREKKESFPLTVTSAQKNPTAFYLCASSTKRTGSDYEQYFGPGTRLTVT.

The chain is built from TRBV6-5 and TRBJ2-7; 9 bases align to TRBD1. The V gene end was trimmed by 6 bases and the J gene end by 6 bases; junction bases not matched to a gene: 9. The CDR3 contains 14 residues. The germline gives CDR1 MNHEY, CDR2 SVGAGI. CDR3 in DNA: TGTGCCAGCAGGGAGGACAGGGGATGGAGCGAGCAGTACTTC. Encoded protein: CASREDRGWSEQYF.

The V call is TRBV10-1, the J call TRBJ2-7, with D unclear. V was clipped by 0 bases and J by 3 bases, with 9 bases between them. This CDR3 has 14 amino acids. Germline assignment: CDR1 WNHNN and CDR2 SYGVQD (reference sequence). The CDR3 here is CASSESSRDYEQYF. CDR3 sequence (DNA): TGCGCCAGCAGTGAGTCGAGTAGAGACTACGAGCAGTACTTC.

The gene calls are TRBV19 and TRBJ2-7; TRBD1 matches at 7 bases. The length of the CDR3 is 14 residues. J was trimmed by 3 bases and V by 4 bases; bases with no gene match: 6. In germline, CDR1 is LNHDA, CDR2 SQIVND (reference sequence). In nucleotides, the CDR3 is TGTGCCAGTAGTACCGGGACAGTGTACTACGAGCAGTACTTC. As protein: CASSTGTVYYEQYF.

The CDR3 loop reads CASGLGTSGRSYEQYF. As DNA, the CDR3 is TGTGCTAGTGGTTTGGGAACTAGCGGGAGAAGCTACGAGCAGTACTTC. The V and J genes are TRBV12-5 and TRBJ2-7, with 11 bases identical to TRBD2. This CDR3 region has 16 residues. The V segment lost 1 base and the J segment 3 bases; nucleotides outside the gene matches: 5. CDR1 and CDR2 (germline): LGHNT, FRNRAP.

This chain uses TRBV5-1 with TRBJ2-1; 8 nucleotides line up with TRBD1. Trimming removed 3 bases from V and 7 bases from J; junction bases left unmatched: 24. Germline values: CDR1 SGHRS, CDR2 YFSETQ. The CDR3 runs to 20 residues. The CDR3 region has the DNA TGCGCCAGCAGCTCAGGCCTCACAGGGGGGAGAGGGGAGCGTTCAAATGAGCAGTTCTTC. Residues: CASSSGLTGGRGERSNEQFF.

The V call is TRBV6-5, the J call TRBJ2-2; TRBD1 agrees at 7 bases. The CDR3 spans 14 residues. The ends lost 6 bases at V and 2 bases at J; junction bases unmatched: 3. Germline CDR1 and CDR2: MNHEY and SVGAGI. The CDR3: CASSRTGNTGELFF. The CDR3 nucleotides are TGTGCCAGCAGCCGGACAGGAAACACCGGGGAGCTGTTTTTT.

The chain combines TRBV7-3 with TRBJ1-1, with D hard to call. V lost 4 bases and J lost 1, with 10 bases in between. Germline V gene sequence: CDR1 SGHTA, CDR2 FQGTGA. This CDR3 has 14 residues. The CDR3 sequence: CASSSGGPNTEAFF. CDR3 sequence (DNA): TGTGCCAGCAGCTCTGGAGGTCCGAACACTGAAGCTTTCTTT.

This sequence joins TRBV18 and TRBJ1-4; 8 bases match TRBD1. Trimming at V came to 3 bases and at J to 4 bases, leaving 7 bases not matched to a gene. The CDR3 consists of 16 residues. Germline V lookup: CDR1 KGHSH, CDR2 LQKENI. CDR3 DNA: TGTGCCAGCTCACCCTTGAGACAGGGGATTAATGAAAAACTGTTTTTT. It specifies CASSPLRQGINEKLFF. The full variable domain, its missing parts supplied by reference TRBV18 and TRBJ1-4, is NAGVMQNPRHLVRRRGQEARLRCSPMKGHSHVYWYRQLPEEGLKFMVYLQKENIIDESGMPKERFSAEFPKEGPSILRIQQVVRGDSAAYFCASSPLRQGINEKLFFGSGTQLSVL.

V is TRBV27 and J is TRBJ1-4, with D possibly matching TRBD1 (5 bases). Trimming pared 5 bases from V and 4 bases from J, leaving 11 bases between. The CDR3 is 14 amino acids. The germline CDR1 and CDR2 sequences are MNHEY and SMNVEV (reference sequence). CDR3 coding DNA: TGTGCCAGCAGTAAAAAGGGGTTTAATGAAAAACTGTTTTTT. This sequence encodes CASSKKGFNEKLFF.

In nucleotides, the CDR3 is TGTGCCAGCAGCCCAGGGGCGGGAGCTTTCTTT. Protein: CASSPGAGAFF. The chain uses TRBV7-9 and TRBJ1-1, with D maybe TRBD1 (6 bases). The CDR3 extends over 11 amino acids. Germline V gene lookup returns CDR1 SEHNR and CDR2 FQNEAQ (reference sequence). V was trimmed by 5 bases and J by 10 bases, leaving 11 bases between them.

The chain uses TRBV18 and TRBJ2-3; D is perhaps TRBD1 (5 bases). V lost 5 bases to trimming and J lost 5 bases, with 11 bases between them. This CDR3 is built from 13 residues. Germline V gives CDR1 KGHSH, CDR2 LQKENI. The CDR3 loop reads CASSTRVRDTQYF. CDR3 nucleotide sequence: TGTGCCAGCTCAACCAGGGTCCGAGATACGCAGTATTTT.

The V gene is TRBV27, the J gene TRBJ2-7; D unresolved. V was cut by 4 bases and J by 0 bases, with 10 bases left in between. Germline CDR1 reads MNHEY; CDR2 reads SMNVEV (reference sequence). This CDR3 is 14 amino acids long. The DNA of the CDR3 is TGTGCCAGCAGTTCACGACGGAGCTCCTACGAGCAGTACTTC. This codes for CASSSRRSSYEQYF.